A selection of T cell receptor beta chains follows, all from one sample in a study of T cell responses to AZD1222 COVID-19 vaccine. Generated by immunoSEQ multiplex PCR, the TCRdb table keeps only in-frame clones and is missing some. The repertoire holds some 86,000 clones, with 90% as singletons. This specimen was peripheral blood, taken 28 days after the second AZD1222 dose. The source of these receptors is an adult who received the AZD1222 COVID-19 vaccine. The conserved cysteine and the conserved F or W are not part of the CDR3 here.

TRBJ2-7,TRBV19,ASSIGGRSNSHEQY
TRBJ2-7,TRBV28,ASSSGQGRDEQY
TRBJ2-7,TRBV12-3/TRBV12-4,ASSSSGYEQY
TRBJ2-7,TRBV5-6,ASSPRTGGGYEQY
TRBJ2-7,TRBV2,ASRPTGQGRYEQY
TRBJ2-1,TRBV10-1,ASSDQWDEQF
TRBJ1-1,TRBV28,ASSLFPGQGNTEAF
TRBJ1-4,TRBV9,ASSVGGSGWEKLF
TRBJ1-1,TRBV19,ASSPLRTGATEAF
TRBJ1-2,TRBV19,ASSMVYYGYT
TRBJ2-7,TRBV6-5,ASESRGSYEQY
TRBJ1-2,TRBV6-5,ASSYLGGSYGYT
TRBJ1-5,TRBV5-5,ASSLVGAGQPQH
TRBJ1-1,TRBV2,ASSVRNTEAF
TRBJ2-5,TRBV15,ATSRDVERETQY
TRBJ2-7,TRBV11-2,ASSLRQGADEQY
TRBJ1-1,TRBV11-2,ASSQGDRGGRAEAF
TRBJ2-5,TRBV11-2,ASSRTGLAGGIQETQY
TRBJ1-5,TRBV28,ASSLLGGLGQPQH
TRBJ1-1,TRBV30,AWSPPGLGGTEAF
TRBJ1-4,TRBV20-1,SASRQGTNEKLF
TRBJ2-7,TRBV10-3,AISRASTYEQY
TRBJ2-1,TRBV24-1,ATSEPGGKAQF
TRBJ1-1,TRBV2,ASRDRGRGNTEAF
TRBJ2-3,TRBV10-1,ASRGLAGGQGTQY
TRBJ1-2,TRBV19,ASSGGTGDGYT
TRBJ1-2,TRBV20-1,SATGSYGYT
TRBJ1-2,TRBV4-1,ASSQAPGQILNGYT
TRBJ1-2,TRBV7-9,ASSLQQNYGYT
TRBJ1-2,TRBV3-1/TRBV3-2,ASSPERGQGYGYT